A selection of T cell receptor beta chains follows, all from one sample in a study of blood T cell repertoires in COVID-19. Only in-frame clones appear in the TCRdb table, and some are missing; sequencing was by immunoSEQ multiplex PCR. The sample consists of 330,000 or so clones, roughly 87% of them appearing once. Input material: PBMCs or T cells enriched from blood (not recorded which). Receptors were obtained from a woman aged 25-40 years who had recovered from COVID-19. CDR3s include the opening cysteine and the closing phenylalanine or tryptophan. The D gene is left open where the match is weak.

d_gene: NA; j_gene: TRBJ2-5; v_gene: TRBV3-1/TRBV3-2; CDR3aa: CASSQVWAIEGQYF; CDR3nt: TGTGCCAGCAGCCAAGTTTGGGCTATTGAGGGCCAGTACTTC
d_gene: NA; j_gene: TRBJ2-2; v_gene: TRBV3-1/TRBV3-2; CDR3aa: CASSLRLGWTGELFF; CDR3nt: TGTGCCAGCAGCCTCCGCCTAGGTTGGACCGGGGAGCTGTTTTTT
d_gene: NA; j_gene: TRBJ1-5; v_gene: TRBV7-9; CDR3aa: CASSLDRAANQPQHF; CDR3nt: TGTGCCAGCAGCTTAGACAGGGCGGCGAATCAGCCCCAGCATTTT
d_gene: NA; j_gene: TRBJ1-2; v_gene: TRBV5-5; CDR3aa: CASSFEPRQVYGYTF; CDR3nt: TGTGCCAGCAGCTTTGAGCCCCGACAGGTTTATGGCTACACCTTC
d_gene: NA; j_gene: TRBJ2-5; v_gene: TRBV7-9; CDR3aa: CASGRTQETQYF; CDR3nt: TGTGCCAGCGGCAGGACACAAGAGACCCAGTACTTC
d_gene: TRBD1; j_gene: TRBJ1-5; v_gene: TRBV5-1; CDR3aa: CASSETGVHNQPQHF; CDR3nt: TGCGCCAGCAGCGAGACAGGGGTCCACAATCAGCCCCAGCATTTT
d_gene: TRBD1; j_gene: TRBJ1-2; v_gene: TRBV28; CDR3aa: CASSWTGGSANYGYTF; CDR3nt: TGTGCCAGCAGTTGGACAGGGGGCTCAGCTAACTATGGCTACACCTTC
d_gene: NA; j_gene: TRBJ2-1; v_gene: TRBV30; CDR3aa: CAWSLGGGGSDEQFF; CDR3nt: TGTGCCTGGAGCCTAGGGGGCGGGGGGAGCGATGAGCAGTTCTTC
d_gene: NA; j_gene: TRBJ2-7; v_gene: TRBV28; CDR3aa: CASGGQPGLLYF; CDR3nt: TGTGCCAGCGGGGGCCAGCCGGGACTACTGTACTTC
d_gene: TRBD1; j_gene: TRBJ1-2; v_gene: TRBV3-1/TRBV3-2; CDR3aa: CASSQGAAGGFYGYTF; CDR3nt: TGTGCCAGCAGCCAAGGGGCGGCAGGGGGCTTCTATGGCTACACCTTC
d_gene: NA; j_gene: TRBJ2-3; v_gene: TRBV4-2; CDR3aa: CASSQDDRRQSTDTQYF; CDR3nt: TGTGCCAGCAGCCAAGATGACCGTCGACAGAGCACAGATACGCAGTATTTT
d_gene: NA; j_gene: TRBJ1-3; v_gene: TRBV4-1; CDR3aa: CASSQGGPTTGFAGNTIYF; CDR3nt: TGCGCCAGCAGCCAAGGAGGTCCCACTACAGGGTTTGCTGGAAACACCATATATTTT
d_gene: TRBD1; j_gene: TRBJ1-6; v_gene: TRBV7-9; CDR3aa: CASSLEGNRGNSPLHF; CDR3nt: TGTGCCAGCAGCTTAGAGGGAAACAGGGGTAATTCACCCCTCCACTTT
d_gene: TRBD2; j_gene: TRBJ2-1; v_gene: TRBV11-1; CDR3aa: CASSKTSGGFNEQFF; CDR3nt: TGTGCCAGCAGCAAAACTAGCGGGGGGTTCAATGAGCAGTTCTTC